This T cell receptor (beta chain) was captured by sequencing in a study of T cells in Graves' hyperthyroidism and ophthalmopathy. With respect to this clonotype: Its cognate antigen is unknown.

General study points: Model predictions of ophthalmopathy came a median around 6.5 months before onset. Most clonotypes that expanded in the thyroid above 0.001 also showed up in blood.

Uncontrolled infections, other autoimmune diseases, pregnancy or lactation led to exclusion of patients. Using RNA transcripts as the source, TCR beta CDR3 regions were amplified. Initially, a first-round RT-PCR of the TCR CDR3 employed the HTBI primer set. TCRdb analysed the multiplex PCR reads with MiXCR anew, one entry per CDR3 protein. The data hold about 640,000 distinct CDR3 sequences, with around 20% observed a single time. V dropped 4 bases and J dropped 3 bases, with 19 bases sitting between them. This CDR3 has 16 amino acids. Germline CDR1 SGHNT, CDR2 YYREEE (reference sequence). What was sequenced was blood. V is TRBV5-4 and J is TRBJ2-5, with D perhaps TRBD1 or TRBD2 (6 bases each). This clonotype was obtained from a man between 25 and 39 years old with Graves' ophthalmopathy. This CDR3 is CASSRRGEPLKETQYF. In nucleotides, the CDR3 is TGTGCCAGCAGCCGAAGGGGGGAGCCCCTAAAAGAGACCCAGTACTTC.